This TCR beta chain was profiled in a study of blood T cell repertoires in COVID-19. Some clones are missing from TCRdb's copy, which holds only in-frame ones; the method was immunoSEQ multiplex PCR. The sample has under 70,000 clones; around 89% are singletons. Germline V gives CDR1 SGHTA, CDR2 FQGTGA. The CDR3 runs 14 residues. V was cut by 2 bases and J by 6 bases, with 11 bases left in between. This clone has only one observation. The sequenced sample was PBMCs or T cells enriched from blood (not recorded which). The receptor's source is a woman aged 40 to 50 who had recovered from COVID-19. This chain links TRBV7-3 with TRBJ1-5; TRBD1 might be the D (6 bases). The CDR3 DNA follows: TGTGCCAGCAGCTTACCCACCAGGGGTCAGCCCCAGCATTTT. Residues: CASSLPTRGQPQHF.